These 19 T cell receptor beta chains were sequenced from one sample in a study of response to subunit inactivated influenza vaccine. TCRdb called the RT-PCR reads again in MiXCR, with one record for every CDR3 protein. The table shows roughly 540,000 distinct CDR3 sequences, with under 25% occurring only once. These data were also reused for a study on T cells expressing NK-cell markers. That publication notes: Making the TCR beta cDNA relied on 5'RACE template switching with UMIs.

The input for sequencing was CD4+ T cells sorted from PBMCs, taken roughly 13 days after vaccination. The receptor set was obtained from a man aged 50 to 59 who received an inactivated influenza vaccine.

The V and J genes are TRBV20-1 and TRBJ1-1; perhaps TRBD1 as D (6 bases). This CDR3 has 14 residues. CDR1 is DFQATT and CDR2 is SNEGSKA in the germline V gene (reference sequence). The V end lost 3 bases, the J end lost 3 bases, and 14 bases lay between the germline ends. In DNA, the CDR3 is TGCAGTGCTAGGGGACACCTCGCGGACACTGAAGCTTTCTTT. Its translation: CSARGHLADTEAFF.

V and J are TRBV18 and TRBJ1-5; D unclear. The V end was cut by 3 bases, the J end by 5 bases, with 11 bases between. CDR3 size: 14 residues. Looked up from germline, CDR1 is KGHSH and CDR2 is LQKENI. The CDR3 DNA reads TGTGCCAGCTCACCGAGTACAACAGATCAGCCCCAGCATTTT. Protein product: CASSPSTTDQPQHF.

V and J are TRBV6-1 and TRBJ2-2; a weak D match, TRBD1 (5 bases). V was clipped by 7 bases and J by 6 bases, with 18 bases between them. This CDR3 contains 15 residues. Germline assignment: CDR1 MNHNS and CDR2 SASEGT. The CDR3 protein is CASIGVLYTSGELFF. DNA for the CDR3: TGTGCCAGCATAGGGGTATTGTACACCTCCGGGGAGCTGTTTTTT.

The chain links TRBV9 to TRBJ2-2; 7 bases agree with TRBD2. The V and J ends lost 3 bases and 4 bases, in that order; junction bases with no gene match: 6. The CDR3 is 15 amino acids. Germline CDR1 is SGDLS and CDR2 is YYNGEE. As DNA, the CDR3 is TGTGCCAGCAGCGCCGCGGGAGTAGGCACCGGGGAGCTGTTTTTT. Its translation is CASSAAGVGTGELFF.

This clonotype was detected only a few times. The V and J genes are TRBV12-3 or TRBV12-4 and TRBJ2-1; TRBD2 is a possible D gene (5 bases). The V gene lost 3 bases and the J gene lost 7 bases, with 10 bases spanning the gap. The CDR3 loop spans 13 amino acids. CDR3 region: CASSFGNGNEQFF. The CDR3 region has the DNA TGTGCCAGCAGTTTCGGGAACGGGAATGAGCAGTTCTTC.

The gene calls are TRBV27 and TRBJ2-1; D not certain. The CDR3 length is 12 residues. With 3 bases removed from V and 9 bases from J, the gap between germline ends came to 9 bases. Germline CDR1 and CDR2: MNHEY and SMNVEV (reference sequence). Written as DNA, the CDR3 is TGTGCCAGCAGTTTCACATGGGGTGAGCAGTTCTTC. Amino acid sequence: CASSFTWGEQFF.

This clonotype has only one observation. An end of the junction differs from the germline gene, which may be a read error. CDR3 in amino acids: CANSLGLAGRSLYNEQFF. The CDR3 nucleotides read TGTGCCAACAGCTTAGGACTAGCGGGGAGAAGCCTATACAATGAGCAGTTCTTC. The V gene is TRBV11-2, the J gene TRBJ2-1, with 12 bases matching TRBD2. Looked up from germline, CDR1 is SGHAT and CDR2 is FQNNGV. This CDR3 is 18 amino acids long.

The V call is TRBV2, the J call TRBJ2-6, with D possibly TRBD2 on 5 matching bases. The CDR3 has 17 amino acids. Trimming took 6 bases from V and 0 from J, leaving 15 bases between them. Germline V gives CDR1 SNHLY, CDR2 FYNNEI. DNA for the CDR3: TGTGCCAGCAGCGTCGGACTGAGAAGCTCTGGGGCCAACGTCCTGACTTTC. It translates to CASSVGLRSSGANVLTF.

The chain employs TRBV7-9 and TRBJ1-1, with 12 bases aligning to TRBD1. Unmatched junction bases numbered 4, after V lost 5 bases and J lost 3 bases. The germline V gene encodes CDR1 SEHNR and CDR2 FQNEAQ (reference sequence). CDR3 length: 15 amino acids. CDR3 nucleotides: TGTGCCAGCAGCCCGGGACAGGGGGCCGACACTGAAGCTTTCTTT. It translates to CASSPGQGADTEAFF.

This chain joins TRBV18 and TRBJ1-2; tentatively, D is TRBD1 (5 bases). Per the germline V gene, CDR1 is KGHSH and CDR2 is LQKENI. Between the trimmed V and J ends, which lost 2 bases and 0 bases, there was a span of 10 bases. The CDR3 has 15 amino acids. The CDR3 bases are TGTGCCAGCTCACCATCCGGGACTCCTAACTATGGCTACACCTTC. Translated, it gives CASSPSGTPNYGYTF. The whole variable domain, filled in from reference TRBV18 and TRBJ1-2, reads NAGVMQNPRHLVRRRGQEARLRCSPMKGHSHVYWYRQLPEEGLKFMVYLQKENIIDESGMPKERFSAEFPKEGPSILRIQQVVRGDSAAYFCASSPSGTPNYGYTFGSGTRLTVV.

This clonotype has a handful of counts. The chain joins TRBV15 to TRBJ2-7, with 15 bases that match TRBD2. The V segment lost 4 bases and the J segment 0 bases; nucleotides outside the gene matches: 10. The germline V gene has CDR1 LNHNV and CDR2 YYDKDF (reference sequence). This CDR3 contains 19 residues. Here the CDR3 DNA reads TGTGCCACCAGCAAGATTGGGACTAGCGGGGGGTATAGCTCCTACGAGCAGTACTTC. Protein product: CATSKIGTSGGYSSYEQYF.

This clonotype was found many times. V and J are TRBV7-2 and TRBJ2-7; D is unclear. The CDR3 loop spans 13 amino acids. The germline CDR1 and CDR2 sequences are SGHTA and FQGNSA. V was clipped by 5 bases and J by 1 base, with 9 bases between them. CDR3 residues: CASSQRGSYEQYF. CDR3 DNA: TGTGCCAGCAGCCAACGCGGTTCCTACGAGCAGTACTTC. Full variable domain (outside the CDR3, taken from reference TRBV7-2 and TRBJ2-7): GAGVSQSPSNKVTEKGKDVELRCDPISGHTALYWYRQSLGQGLEFLIYFQGNSAPDKSGLPSDRFSAERTGGSVSTLTIQRTQQEDSAVYLCASSQRGSYEQYFGPGTRLTVT.

The chain uses TRBV7-2 and TRBJ2-1; no clear D gene. CDR1 is SGHTA, CDR2 FQGNSA, per germline. Deletions cut 5 bases from V and 6 bases from J, with 14 bases between. This CDR3 comprises 14 residues. Written as DNA, the CDR3 is TGTGCCAGCAGCCGAGACTTTGTGTCCAATGAGCAGTTCTTC. Translating it yields CASSRDFVSNEQFF.

This clonotype was counted at least ten times. This sequence joins TRBV12-3 or TRBV12-4 and TRBJ2-1; TRBD2 matches at 8 bases. V shed 4 bases, J shed 7 bases, and the junction held 18 bases outside the gene matches. The CDR3 runs 18 residues. CDR3 sequence (DNA): TGTGCCAGCAGTTCACTAGCGGTGTGGGGGGAGGGCCGTAATGAGCAGTTCTTC. Translating it yields CASSSLAVWGEGRNEQFF.

The chain combines TRBV20-1 with TRBJ2-5, with unresolved D. Trimming took 3 bases from V and 2 from J, leaving 10 bases between them. The CDR3 has 13 amino acids. Germline CDR1 and CDR2: DFQATT and SNEGSKA (reference sequence). The DNA for the CDR3 is TGCAGTGCTAGGTACGGGCGTCAAGAGACCCAGTACTTC. This codes for CSARYGRQETQYF.

This chain uses TRBV3-1 with TRBJ2-5; D gene uncertain. The V end was cut by 6 bases, the J end by 7 bases, with 18 bases between. The CDR3 is 14 amino acids. The germline V gene has CDR1 LGHDT and CDR2 YNNKEL (reference sequence). The CDR3 bases are TGTGCCAGCAGTCTTCTCGGTCATCTTGGGACCCAGTACTTC. This codes for CASSLLGHLGTQYF.

The rearrangement uses TRBV7-2 and TRBJ2-1, with 10 bases aligning to TRBD1. The J segment lost 5 bases and the V segment lost 4 bases, leaving 5 bases of the junction unmatched. The CDR3 loop spans 15 amino acids. Germline assignment: CDR1 SGHTA and CDR2 FQGNSA. This CDR3 is CASSSGTGEHNEQFF. In DNA form, the CDR3 reads TGTGCCAGCAGCTCAGGGACAGGGGAGCACAATGAGCAGTTCTTC. Supplemented by reference TRBV7-2 and TRBJ2-1, the full variable domain reads GAGVSQSPSNKVTEKGKDVELRCDPISGHTALYWYRQSLGQGLEFLIYFQGNSAPDKSGLPSDRFSAERTGGSVSTLTIQRTQQEDSAVYLCASSSGTGEHNEQFFGPGTRLTVL.

This clonotype was seen a handful of times. The V call is TRBV9, the J call TRBJ2-7; the match to TRBD2 covers 9 bases. CDR1 is SGDLS, CDR2 YYNGEE, per germline. V dropped 1 base and J dropped 7; count of bases not matched to a gene: 9. This CDR3 contains 15 residues. The chain's CDR3 is CASSVSGGRVEEQYF. Written as DNA, the CDR3 is TGTGCCAGCAGCGTAAGCGGCGGGAGGGTGGAAGAGCAGTACTTC.

This clonotype was recorded once. V and J are TRBV7-7 and TRBJ2-7, with D perhaps being TRBD1 or TRBD2 (5 bases each). V lost 1 base and J lost 5, with 9 bases in between. The CDR3 totals 13 residues. From germline, CDR1 is SSHAT and CDR2 FNYEAQ (reference sequence). The CDR3 DNA is TGTGCCAGCAGCTTAGTGGGGGTCGACGAGCAGTACTTC. It translates to CASSLVGVDEQYF.